Below are 11 T cell receptor beta chains sequenced from a single sample in a study of primary melanoma T cells and metastatic recurrence. Repertoires were generated with immunoSEQ multiplex PCR, while TCRdb's copy carries only in-frame clones and drops some. The data contain some 220 clones, 86% of them seen just once; the ten biggest clones take up 25% to 40%. Sequences were obtained from melanoma tumor tissue. The receptors were gathered from a human donor with melanoma.

The chain carries TRBV6-8 and TRBJ2-5; a weak D match, TRBD2 (5 bases). The ends were cut back, 6 bases at V and 2 bases at J, with 19 bases in the middle. This CDR3 comprises 16 residues. CDR1 and CDR2 (germline): MNHGY, SAAAGT. The CDR3 loop reads CASSPNYGEWQETQYF. CDR3 bases: TGTGCCAGCAGCCCCAACTACGGGGAGTGGCAAGAGACCCAGTACTTC.

For this clone: One end of the junction does not line up with germline, which may come from a read error. The chain combines TRBV6-8 with TRBJ2-5; D gene ambiguous. The CDR3 runs 16 residues. Germline V gives CDR1 MNHGY, CDR2 SAAAGT. The DNA for the CDR3 is TGTGCCAGCAGTGACTCCGGGCGGACGAGACAAGAGACCCAGTACTTC. It is translated as CASSDSGRTRQETQYF.

The CDR3 spells CASKDRGAADTQYF. The CDR3, as DNA: TGTGCCAGCAAAGACAGGGGGGCGGCAGATACGCAGTATTTT. The chain combines TRBV19 with TRBJ2-3; 9 bases line up with TRBD1. Germline V gives CDR1 LNHDA, CDR2 SQIVND (reference sequence). V lost 9 bases, J lost 4 bases, and 8 bases stayed unmatched. The CDR3 spans 14 residues.

The gene calls are TRBV11-3 and TRBJ2-7; 9 nucleotides agree with TRBD2. Germline V gene lookup returns CDR1 SGHNT and CDR2 YENEEA. The V segment lost 5 bases and the J segment 0 bases; nucleotides outside the gene matches: 8. The CDR3 length is 16 residues. In DNA form, the CDR3 reads TGTGCCAGCAGCGAGCTTAGCGGGGGCCTCTCCTACGAGCAGTACTTC. Translation gives CASSELSGGLSYEQYF.

About this clone itself: Its ends do not fully match the called genes, so a read error is possible. The chain carries TRBV15 and TRBJ1-1; 7 nucleotides match TRBD1. Germline CDR1 is LNHNV and CDR2 is YYDKDF (reference sequence). The CDR3 loop spans 15 amino acids. The CDR3: CATNTGDLAHRGAFF. In nucleotides, the CDR3 is TGTGCYACCAACACAGGGGATTTAGCCCACAGGGGAGCTTTCTTT. The whole variable domain, remainder taken from reference TRBV15 and TRBJ1-1, is DAMVIQNPRYQVTQFGKPVTLSCSQTLNHNVMYWYQQKSSQAPKLLFHYYDKDFNNEADTPDNFQSRRPNTSFCFLDIRSPGLGDTAMYLCATNTGDLAHRGAFFGQGTRLTVV.

V gene TRBV30 combines with J gene TRBJ1-1; D call uncertain. The CDR3 covers 14 residues. CDR1 and CDR2 from the germline V gene are GTSNPN and SVGIG (reference sequence). V was shortened by 3 bases and J by 5 bases, with 16 bases between the two germline ends. CDR3 DNA: TGTGCCTGGAGAAGTCTGGGGAGAGAAACTGAAGCTTTCTTT. It codes for CAWRSLGRETEAFF.

The rearrangement uses TRBV23-1 and TRBJ2-1; the D gene is possibly TRBD2 (5 bases). TRBV23-1 is identified as an open reading frame with a role that is uncertain. The CDR3 length is 15 residues. V lost 6 bases, J lost 8 bases, and 20 bases lay in between. Written as DNA, the CDR3 is TGCGCCAGCAGCCAAGCCCGAGGCCCAGCGGATGAGCAGTTCTTC. It encodes CASSQARGPADEQFF.

This chain uses TRBV11-3 with TRBJ1-1, with D maybe TRBD1 (5 bases). Germline V gene data show CDR1 as SGHNT and CDR2 as YENEEA. This CDR3 is built from 14 residues. V dropped 5 bases and J dropped 5 bases, with 15 bases sitting between them. The CDR3 loop is CASSPTGGKTEAFF. In DNA form, the CDR3 reads TGTGCCAGCAGCCCCACGGGGGGAAAAACTGAAGCTTTCTTT.

Of note for this clone: One end of the junction is discordant with germline, which a read error may explain. The rearrangement links TRBV6-8 to TRBJ2-7, with D possibly matching TRBD1 (5 bases). Germline CDR1 is MNHGY and CDR2 is SAAAGT. CDR3 length: 14 amino acids. The CDR3 DNA reads as TGTGCCATCAGTTATGGACACGGAACCTACGAGCAGTACTTC. Protein product: CAISYGHGTYEQYF.

CDR3 sequence (DNA): TGTGCCAGCAGCTTCCGACCCTCCTACGAGCAGTACTTC. Translated: CASSFRPSYEQYF. This chain joins TRBV7-4 and TRBJ2-7; the D is unclear. Trimming removed 3 bases at V and 0 bases at J, with 6 bases between. This CDR3 spans 13 amino acids. CDR1 is SGHVT, CDR2 SQSDAQ, per germline.

This chain uses TRBV7-2 with TRBJ2-7; D is unresolved. The germline CDR1 and CDR2 sequences are SGHTA and FQGNSA. The CDR3 runs to 13 residues. V lost 5 bases, J lost 3 bases, and 11 bases lay in between. CDR3 region: CASSPGPNYEQYF. CDR3 nucleotide sequence: TGTGCCAGCAGCCCAGGACCGAACTACGAGCAGTACTTC.